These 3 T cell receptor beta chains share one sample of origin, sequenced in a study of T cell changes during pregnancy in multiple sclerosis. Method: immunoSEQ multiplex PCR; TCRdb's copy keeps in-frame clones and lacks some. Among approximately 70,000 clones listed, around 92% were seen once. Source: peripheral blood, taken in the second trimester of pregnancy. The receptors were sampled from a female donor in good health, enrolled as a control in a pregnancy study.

The CDR3 spells CASSLDRLNTEAFF. As DNA, the CDR3 is TGTGCCAGCAGCTTGGACAGATTGAACACTGAAGCTTTCTTT. The chain has TRBV7-9 and TRBJ1-1; tentative D call: TRBD1 (6 bases). The V end lost 3 bases, the J end lost 0 bases, and 8 bases lay between the germline ends. The germline V gene has CDR1 SEHNR and CDR2 FQNEAQ (reference sequence). CDR3 length equals 14 residues.

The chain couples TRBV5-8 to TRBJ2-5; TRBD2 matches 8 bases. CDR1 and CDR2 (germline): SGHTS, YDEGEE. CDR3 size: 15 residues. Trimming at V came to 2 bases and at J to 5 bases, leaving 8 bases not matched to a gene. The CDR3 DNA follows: TGTGCCAGCAGCTTCGGGACTAGGTCTGTCGAGACCCAGTACTTC. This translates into CASSFGTRSVETQYF.

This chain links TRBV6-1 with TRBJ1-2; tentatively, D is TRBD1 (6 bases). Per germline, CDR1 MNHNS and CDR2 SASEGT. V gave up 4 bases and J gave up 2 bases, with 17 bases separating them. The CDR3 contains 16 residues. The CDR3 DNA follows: TGTGCCAGCAGTGCCGCCGGGACACAAGGGAACTATGGCTACACCTTC. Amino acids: CASSAAGTQGNYGYTF.